Listed below are T cell receptor beta chains from one sample, sequenced in a study of blood T cell repertoires in COVID-19. Using immunoSEQ multiplex PCR, the repertoire was profiled, and TCRdb retains in-frame clones only, with some absent. The sample shows 230,000 or so clones, 70% to 90% of them seen only once. Input material: PBMCs or T cells enriched from blood (not recorded which). These receptors came from a woman aged 50 to 60 who had been exposed to COVID-19. CDR3s include the opening cysteine and the closing phenylalanine or tryptophan. Each record gives: D gene, J gene, clone size, V gene, CDR3 protein, CDR3 DNA. A D gene is named only where the DNA matches it firmly. The size of a clone is reported for some rows only, either as once, few or many, or as a class for expanded clones.

d_call: NA
j_call: TRBJ1-1
clone_size: NA
v_call: TRBV6-5
cdr3_aa: CASSKLGTEAFF
cdr3_nt: TGTGCCAGCAGTAAACTCGGGACTGAAGCTTTCTTT

d_call: NA
j_call: TRBJ2-3
clone_size: NA
v_call: TRBV7-2
cdr3_aa: CASSLVQGADTQYF
cdr3_nt: TGTGCCAGCAGCTTAGTACAGGGCGCAGATACGCAGTATTTT

d_call: NA
j_call: TRBJ2-3
clone_size: NA
v_call: TRBV24-1
cdr3_aa: CATSGSRDTQYF
cdr3_nt: TGTGCCACCTCTGGCAGTCGCGATACGCAGTATTTT

d_call: TRBD2
j_call: TRBJ2-1
clone_size: few
v_call: TRBV9
cdr3_aa: CASSPTPSGGASYNEQFF
cdr3_nt: TGTGCCAGCAGCCCGACCCCTAGCGGGGGGGCCTCCTACAATGAGCAGTTCTTC

d_call: NA
j_call: TRBJ1-1
clone_size: NA
v_call: TRBV7-9
cdr3_aa: CASSLTGDRAFF
cdr3_nt: TGTGCCAGCAGCTTAACGGGGGATAGGGCTTTCTTT

d_call: NA
j_call: TRBJ1-3
clone_size: NA
v_call: TRBV7-9
cdr3_aa: CASSLVSGNTIYF
cdr3_nt: TGTGCCAGCAGCTTAGTTTCGGGAAACACCATATATTTT

d_call: TRBD1
j_call: TRBJ1-5
clone_size: NA
v_call: TRBV15
cdr3_aa: CATSGTVYSNQPQHF
cdr3_nt: TGTGCCACCAGCGGGACAGTTTATAGCAATCAGCCCCAGCATTTT

d_call: NA
j_call: TRBJ2-5
clone_size: NA
v_call: TRBV24-1
cdr3_aa: CATSDFARGSQETQYF
cdr3_nt: TGTGCCACCAGTGATTTTGCGCGGGGCTCTCAAGAGACCCAGTACTTC

d_call: NA
j_call: TRBJ1-1
clone_size: NA
v_call: TRBV11-3
cdr3_aa: CASSLGGNTEAFF
cdr3_nt: TGTGCCAGCAGCTTAGGCGGTAACACTGAAGCTTTCTTT

d_call: TRBD1
j_call: TRBJ1-2
clone_size: NA
v_call: TRBV5-8
cdr3_aa: CASSLRDRPSITF
cdr3_nt: TGTGCCAGCAGCCTCCGGGACAGGCCTTCCATAACCTTC

d_call: NA
j_call: TRBJ2-7
clone_size: NA
v_call: TRBV6-2/TRBV6-3
cdr3_aa: CASSYPGYSYEQYF
cdr3_nt: TGTGCCAGCAGTTACCCAGGGTACTCCTACGAGCAGTACTTC